This section outlines one T cell receptor (beta chain) sequence together with its context. The data belong to a study of blood T cells in healthy people across ages. PCR was performed a second time for about 7 to 12 cycles using a sample-barcoded 5' primer and a J-beta primer mix. Each single sample gave us at least 2.5 million CDR3-containing paired-end reads. TCRdb re-derived calls from the 5' RACE reads in MiXCR, one entry per CDR3 protein. Of roughly 1.5 million distinct CDR3 sequences listed, less than 45% were seen once; the top ten hold less than 5%. The CDR3 runs 18 residues. Germline-derived CDR1 and CDR2 are LGHDT and YNNKEL (reference sequence).

The clonotype comes from a woman in her late teens or twenties in good health. The rearrangement links TRBV3-1 to TRBJ2-1; 12 bases align to TRBD2. The J call is uncertain, as TRBJ2-7 better fits the DNA end. Sequenced sample: blood. The DNA of the CDR3 is TGTGCCAGCAGCCAAGAAGGTCCGACTAGCGGGAGCTACAATGAGCAGTACTTC. It codes for CASSQEGPTSGSYNEQYF.